This T cell receptor (beta chain) was identified in a study of shared clonotypes between healthy human individuals. The naive CD8 subset, CD45RO-negative cells positively selected for CCR7, excluded terminally differentiated effector memory CD45RA+ cells. There were no recent acute infections or vaccinations among the donors, who were healthy HIV-negative adults. Authors' analysis steps: Filtering differed, since immunoSEQ gave only junction sequences and no quality scores. Measured with immunoSEQ multiplex PCR; TCRdb has only the in-frame clones, and not every one. The D gene and trimming were derived from the DNA, and the V and J assignments and clone size from that table. The sample has about 820,000 clones, about 91% seen once. The sequencing sample was made of naive CD8+ T cells sorted from blood. The origin of this receptor is a man under 40 in good health.

The CDR3 bases are TGTGCCAGCAGTTTATACGGTCGGGGGGGGCTGAACACTGAAGCTTTCTTT. Protein product: CASSLYGRGGLNTEAFF. J is TRBJ1-1 and V is TRBV28; D is possibly TRBD1 (6 bases). Trimming shortened V by 1 base and J by 0 bases, and 15 bases separated the two germline ends. The CDR3 has 17 amino acids. The germline CDR1 and CDR2 sequences are MDHEN and SYDVKM. Together with reference TRBV28 and TRBJ1-1, the CDR3 gives the full variable domain: DVKVTQSSRYLVKRTGEKVFLECVQDMDHENMFWYRQDPGLGLRLIYFSYDVKMKEKGDIPEGYSVSREKKERFSLILESASTNQTSMYLCASSLYGRGGLNTEAFFGQGTRLTVV.